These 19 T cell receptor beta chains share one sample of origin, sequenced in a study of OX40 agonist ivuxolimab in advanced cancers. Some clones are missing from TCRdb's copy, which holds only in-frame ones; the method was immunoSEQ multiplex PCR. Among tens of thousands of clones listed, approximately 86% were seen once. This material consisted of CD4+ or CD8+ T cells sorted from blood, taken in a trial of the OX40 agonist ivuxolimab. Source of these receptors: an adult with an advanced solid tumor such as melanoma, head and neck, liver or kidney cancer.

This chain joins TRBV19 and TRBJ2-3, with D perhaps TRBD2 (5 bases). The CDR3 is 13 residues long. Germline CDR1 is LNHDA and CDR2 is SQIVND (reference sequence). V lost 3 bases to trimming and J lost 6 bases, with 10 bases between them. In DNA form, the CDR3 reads TGTGCCAGTAGTATTCGGGGTGACGATACGCAGTATTTT. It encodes CASSIRGDDTQYF.

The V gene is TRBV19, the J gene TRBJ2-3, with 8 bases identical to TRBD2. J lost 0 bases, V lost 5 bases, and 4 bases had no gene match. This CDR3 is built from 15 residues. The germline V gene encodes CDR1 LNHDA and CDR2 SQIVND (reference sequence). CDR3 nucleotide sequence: TGTGCCAGTAGTTGGGCTAGCGGGAGCACAGATACGCAGTATTTT. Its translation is CASSWASGSTDTQYF.

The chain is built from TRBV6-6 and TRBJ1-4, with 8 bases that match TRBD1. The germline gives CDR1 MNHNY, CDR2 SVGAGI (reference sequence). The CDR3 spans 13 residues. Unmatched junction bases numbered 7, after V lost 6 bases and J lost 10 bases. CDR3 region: CASSPGQGRKLFF. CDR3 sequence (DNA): TGTGCCAGCAGCCCCGGACAGGGACGAAAACTGTTTTTT.

The CDR3 spells CASSQDYSDSNFHQPQHF. The DNA of the CDR3 is TGCGCCAGCAGCCAAGATTACTCCGACTCCAATTTTCATCAGCCCCAGCATTTT. J is TRBJ1-5 and V is TRBV4-3; D unclear. V was cut by 0 bases and J by 5 bases, with 20 bases left in between. The germline CDR1 and CDR2 sequences are LGHNA and YSLEER. This CDR3 spans 18 amino acids.

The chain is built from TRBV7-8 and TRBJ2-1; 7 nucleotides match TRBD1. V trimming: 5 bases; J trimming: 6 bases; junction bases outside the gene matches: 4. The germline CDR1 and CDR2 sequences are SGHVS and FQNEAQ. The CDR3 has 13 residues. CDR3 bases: TGTGCCAGCAGCGCAGACAGGGTCAATGAGCAGTTCTTC. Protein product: CASSADRVNEQFF.

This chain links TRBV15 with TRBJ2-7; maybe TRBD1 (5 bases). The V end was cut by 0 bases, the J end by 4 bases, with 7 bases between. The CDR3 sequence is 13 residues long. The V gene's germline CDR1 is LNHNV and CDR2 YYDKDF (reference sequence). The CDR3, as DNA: TGTGCCACCAGCAGAGATACAGGATACGAGCAGTACTTC. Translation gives CATSRDTGYEQYF.

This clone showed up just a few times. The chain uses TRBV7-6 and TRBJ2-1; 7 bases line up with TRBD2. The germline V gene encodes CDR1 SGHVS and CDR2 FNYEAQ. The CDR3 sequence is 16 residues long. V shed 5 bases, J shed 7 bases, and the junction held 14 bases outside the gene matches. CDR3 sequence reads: CASSPGSWGGGNEQFF. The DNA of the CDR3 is TGTGCCAGCAGCCCGGGTAGTTGGGGGGGAGGGAATGAGCAGTTCTTC.

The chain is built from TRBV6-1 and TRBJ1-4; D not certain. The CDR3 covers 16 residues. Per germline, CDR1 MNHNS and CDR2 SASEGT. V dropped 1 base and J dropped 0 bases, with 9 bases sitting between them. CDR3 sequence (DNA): TGTGCCAGCAGTGAAGGGGAGGTACCAACTAATGAAAAACTGTTTTTT. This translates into CASSEGEVPTNEKLFF.

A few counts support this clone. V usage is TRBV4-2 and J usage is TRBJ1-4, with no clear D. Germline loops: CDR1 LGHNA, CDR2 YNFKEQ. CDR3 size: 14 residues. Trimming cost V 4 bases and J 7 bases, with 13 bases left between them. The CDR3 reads CASSPRTEVEKLFF. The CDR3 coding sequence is TGTGCCAGCAGCCCCAGGACTGAGGTTGAAAAACTGTTTTTT.

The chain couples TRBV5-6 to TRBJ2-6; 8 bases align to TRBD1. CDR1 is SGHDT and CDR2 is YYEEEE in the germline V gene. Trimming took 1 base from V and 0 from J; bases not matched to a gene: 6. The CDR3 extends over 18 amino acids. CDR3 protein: CASSLRDRFFSGANVLTF. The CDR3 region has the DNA TGTGCCAGCAGCTTGAGGGACAGGTTTTTCTCTGGGGCCAACGTCCTGACTTTC.

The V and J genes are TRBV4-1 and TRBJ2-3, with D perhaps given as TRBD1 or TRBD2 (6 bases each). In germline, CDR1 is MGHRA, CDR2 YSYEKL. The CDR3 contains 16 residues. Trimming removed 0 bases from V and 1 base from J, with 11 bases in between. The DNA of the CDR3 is TGCGCCAGCAGCCAAGATGGGGGGCTTGGCACAGATACGCAGTATTTT. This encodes CASSQDGGLGTDTQYF.

CDR3 residues: CASSAGLAGELFLIETQYF. CDR3 coding DNA: TGCGCCAGCAGCGCAGGGCTAGCGGGAGAATTATTTCTAATAGAGACCCAGTACTTC. J is TRBJ2-5 and V is TRBV5-1; 10 bases align to TRBD2. The V gene's germline CDR1 is SGHRS and CDR2 YFSETQ. J was trimmed by 4 bases and V by 4 bases; bases with no gene match: 19. The CDR3 totals 19 residues.

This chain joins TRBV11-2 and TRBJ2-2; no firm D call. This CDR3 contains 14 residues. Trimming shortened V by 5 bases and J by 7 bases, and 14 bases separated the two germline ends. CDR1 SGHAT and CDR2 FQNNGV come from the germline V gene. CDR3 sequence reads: CASSPLNSRGELFF. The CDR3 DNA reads TGTGCCAGCAGCCCACTAAACTCTCGCGGGGAGCTGTTTTTT. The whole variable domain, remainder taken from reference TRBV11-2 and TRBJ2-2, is EAGVAQSPRYKIIEKRQSVAFWCNPISGHATLYWYQQILGQGPKLLIQFQNNGVVDDSQLPKDRFSAERLKGVDSTLKIQPAKLEDSAVYLCASSPLNSRGELFFGEGSRLTVL.

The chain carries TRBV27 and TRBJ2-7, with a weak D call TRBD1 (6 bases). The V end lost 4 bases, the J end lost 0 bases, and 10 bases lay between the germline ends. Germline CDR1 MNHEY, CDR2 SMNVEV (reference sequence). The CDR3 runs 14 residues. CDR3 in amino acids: CASSSDRLSYEQYF. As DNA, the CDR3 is TGTGCCAGCAGTTCAGACAGGCTCTCCTACGAGCAGTACTTC.

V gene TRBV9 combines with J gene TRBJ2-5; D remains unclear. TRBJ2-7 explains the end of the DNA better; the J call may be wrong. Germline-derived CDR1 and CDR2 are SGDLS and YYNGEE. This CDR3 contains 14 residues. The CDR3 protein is CASSVDPDTYEQYF. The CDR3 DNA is TGTGCCAGCAGCGTAGATCCTGATACCTACGAGCAGTACTTC.

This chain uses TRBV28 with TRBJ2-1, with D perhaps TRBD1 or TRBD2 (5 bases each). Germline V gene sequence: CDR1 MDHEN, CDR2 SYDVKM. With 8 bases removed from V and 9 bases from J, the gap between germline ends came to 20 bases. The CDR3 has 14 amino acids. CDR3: CASEKGTGMAEQFF. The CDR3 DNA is TGTGCCAGCGAGAAGGGGACCGGGATGGCTGAGCAGTTCTTC.

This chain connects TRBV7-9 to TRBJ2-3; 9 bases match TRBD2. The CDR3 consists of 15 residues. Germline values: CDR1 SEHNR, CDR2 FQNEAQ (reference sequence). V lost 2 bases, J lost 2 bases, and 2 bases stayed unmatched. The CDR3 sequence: CASSLLAGSTDTQYF. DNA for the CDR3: TGTGCCAGCAGCTTACTAGCGGGATCCACAGATACGCAGTATTTT.

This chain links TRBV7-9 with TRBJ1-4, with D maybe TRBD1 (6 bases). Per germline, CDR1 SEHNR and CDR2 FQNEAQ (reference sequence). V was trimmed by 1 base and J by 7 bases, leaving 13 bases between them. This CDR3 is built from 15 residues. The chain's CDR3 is CASSLETGQPEKLFF. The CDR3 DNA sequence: TGTGCCAGCAGCTTAGAAACTGGACAGCCTGAAAAACTGTTTTTT.

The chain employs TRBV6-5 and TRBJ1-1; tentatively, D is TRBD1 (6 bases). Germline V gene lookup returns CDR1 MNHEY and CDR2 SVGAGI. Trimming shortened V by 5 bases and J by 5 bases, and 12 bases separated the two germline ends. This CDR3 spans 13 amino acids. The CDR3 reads CASSDRWGTEAFF. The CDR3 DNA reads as TGTGCCAGCAGTGACAGGTGGGGGACTGAAGCTTTCTTT.